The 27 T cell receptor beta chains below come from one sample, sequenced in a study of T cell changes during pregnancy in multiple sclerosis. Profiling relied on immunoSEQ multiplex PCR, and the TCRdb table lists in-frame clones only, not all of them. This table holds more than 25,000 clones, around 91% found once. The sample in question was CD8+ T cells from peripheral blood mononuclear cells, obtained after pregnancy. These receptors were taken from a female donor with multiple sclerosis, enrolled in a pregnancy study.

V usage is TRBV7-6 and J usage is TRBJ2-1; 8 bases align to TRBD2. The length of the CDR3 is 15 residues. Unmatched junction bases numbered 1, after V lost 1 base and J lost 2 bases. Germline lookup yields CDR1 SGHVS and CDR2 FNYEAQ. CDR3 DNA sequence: TGTGCCAGCAGCTTAGAACTAGCGGCCTACAATGAGCAGTTCTTC. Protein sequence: CASSLELAAYNEQFF.

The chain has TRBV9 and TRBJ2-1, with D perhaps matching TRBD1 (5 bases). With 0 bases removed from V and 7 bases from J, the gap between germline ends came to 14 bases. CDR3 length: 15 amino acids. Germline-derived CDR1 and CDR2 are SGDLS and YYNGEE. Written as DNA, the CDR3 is TGTGCCAGCAGCGTAGGAGCAGGGCGGAGAAATGAGCAGTTCTTC. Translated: CASSVGAGRRNEQFF.

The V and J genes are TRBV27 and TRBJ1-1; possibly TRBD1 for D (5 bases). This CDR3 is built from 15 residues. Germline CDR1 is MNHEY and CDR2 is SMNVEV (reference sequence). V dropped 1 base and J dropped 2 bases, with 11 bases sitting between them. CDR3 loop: CASSLFGGLNTEAFF. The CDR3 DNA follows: TGTGCCAGCAGTTTATTCGGGGGGTTAAACACTGAAGCTTTCTTT.

CDR3 in amino acids: CATSTSRRGRTDEQYF. In DNA form, the CDR3 reads TGTGCCACCAGTACCTCGAGGCGGGGGAGAACAGACGAGCAGTACTTC. The chain links TRBV15 to TRBJ2-7; 7 bases are shared with TRBD2. The CDR3 is 16 amino acids. The V segment lost 6 bases and the J segment 5 bases; nucleotides outside the gene matches: 16. Germline CDR1 is LNHNV and CDR2 is YYDKDF (reference sequence).

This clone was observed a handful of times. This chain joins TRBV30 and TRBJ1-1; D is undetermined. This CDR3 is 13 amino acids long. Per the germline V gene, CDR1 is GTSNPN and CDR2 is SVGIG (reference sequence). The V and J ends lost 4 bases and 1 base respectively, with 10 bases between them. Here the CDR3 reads CAWTVFANTEAFF. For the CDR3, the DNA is TGTGCCTGGACAGTCTTTGCGAACACTGAAGCTTTCTTT.

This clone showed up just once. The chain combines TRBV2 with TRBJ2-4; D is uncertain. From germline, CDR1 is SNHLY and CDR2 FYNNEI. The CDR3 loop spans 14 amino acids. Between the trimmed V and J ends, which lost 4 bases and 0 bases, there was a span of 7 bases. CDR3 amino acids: CASSGELAKNIQYF. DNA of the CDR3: TGTGCCAGCAGTGGAGAACTAGCCAAAAACATTCAGTACTTC. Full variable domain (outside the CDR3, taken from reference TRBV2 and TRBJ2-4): EPEVTQTPSHQVTQMGQEVILRCVPISNHLYFYWYRQILGQKVEFLVSFYNNEISEKSEIFDDQFSVERPDGSNFTLKIRSTKLEDSAMYFCASSGELAKNIQYFGAGTRLSVL.

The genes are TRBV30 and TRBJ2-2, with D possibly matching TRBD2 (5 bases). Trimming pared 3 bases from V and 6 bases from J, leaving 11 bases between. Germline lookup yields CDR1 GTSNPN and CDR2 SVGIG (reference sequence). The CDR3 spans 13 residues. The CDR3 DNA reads TGTGCCTGGAGCGTCGGAGGTGCCGGGGAGCTGTTTTTT. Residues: CAWSVGGAGELFF.

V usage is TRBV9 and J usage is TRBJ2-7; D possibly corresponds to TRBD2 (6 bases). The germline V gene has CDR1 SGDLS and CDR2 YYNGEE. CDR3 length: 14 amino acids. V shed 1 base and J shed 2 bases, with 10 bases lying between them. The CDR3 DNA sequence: TGTGCCAGCAGCGTACTAGCGTCTCCCTACGAGCAGTACTTC. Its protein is CASSVLASPYEQYF.

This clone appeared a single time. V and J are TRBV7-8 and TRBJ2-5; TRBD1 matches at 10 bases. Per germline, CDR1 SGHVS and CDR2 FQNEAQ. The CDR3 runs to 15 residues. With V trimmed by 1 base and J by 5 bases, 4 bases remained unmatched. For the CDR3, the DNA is TGTGCCAGCAGCTTAGGACAGGGGGCGGGGGAGACCCAGTACTTC. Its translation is CASSLGQGAGETQYF.

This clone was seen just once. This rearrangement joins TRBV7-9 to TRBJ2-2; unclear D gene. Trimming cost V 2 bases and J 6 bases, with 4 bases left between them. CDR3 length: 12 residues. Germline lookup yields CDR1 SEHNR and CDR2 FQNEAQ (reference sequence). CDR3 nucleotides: TGTGCCAGCAGCTTACTTGCCGGGGAGCTGTTTTTT. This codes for CASSLLAGELFF.

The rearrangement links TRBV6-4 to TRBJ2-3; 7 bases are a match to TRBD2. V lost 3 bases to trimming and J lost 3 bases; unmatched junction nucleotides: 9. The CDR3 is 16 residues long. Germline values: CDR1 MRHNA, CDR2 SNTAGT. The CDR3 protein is CASSETTGGGTDTQYF. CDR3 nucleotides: TGTGCCAGCAGTGAGACGACGGGAGGAGGGACAGATACGCAGTATTTT.

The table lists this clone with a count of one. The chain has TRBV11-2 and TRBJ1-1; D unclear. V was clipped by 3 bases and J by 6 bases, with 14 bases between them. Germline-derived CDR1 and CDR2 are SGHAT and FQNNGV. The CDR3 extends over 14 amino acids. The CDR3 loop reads CASSFLSESPEAFF. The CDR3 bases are TGTGCCAGCAGCTTCCTGTCCGAAAGCCCTGAAGCTTTCTTT.

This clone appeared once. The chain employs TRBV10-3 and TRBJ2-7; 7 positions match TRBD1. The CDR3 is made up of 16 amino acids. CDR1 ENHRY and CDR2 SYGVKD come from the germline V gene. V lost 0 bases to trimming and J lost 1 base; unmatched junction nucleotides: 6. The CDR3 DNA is TGTGCCATCAGTGAGTCGACCTTGGGACAGTCCTACGAGCAGTACTTC. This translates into CAISESTLGQSYEQYF.

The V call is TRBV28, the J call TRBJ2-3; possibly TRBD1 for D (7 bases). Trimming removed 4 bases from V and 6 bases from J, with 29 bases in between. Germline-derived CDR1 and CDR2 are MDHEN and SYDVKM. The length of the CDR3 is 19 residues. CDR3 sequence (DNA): TGTGCCAGCAGTTCGTGGGGACGCGATACGCAGGGGGGAGGCGATACGCAGTATTTT. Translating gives CASSSWGRDTQGGGDTQYF.

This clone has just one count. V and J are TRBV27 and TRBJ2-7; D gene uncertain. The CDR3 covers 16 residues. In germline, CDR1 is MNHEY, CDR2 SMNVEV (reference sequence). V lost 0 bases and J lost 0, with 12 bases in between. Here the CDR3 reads CASSLSALVSSYEQYF. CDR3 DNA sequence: TGTGCCAGCAGTTTATCCGCCCTAGTGAGCTCCTACGAGCAGTACTTC.

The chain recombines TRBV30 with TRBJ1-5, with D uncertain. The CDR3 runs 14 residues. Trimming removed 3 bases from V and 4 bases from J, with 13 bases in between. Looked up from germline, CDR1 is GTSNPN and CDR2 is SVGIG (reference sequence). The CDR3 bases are TGTGCCTGGAGCGGAGGGTTGGGAAATCAGCCCCAGCATTTT. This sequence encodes CAWSGGLGNQPQHF. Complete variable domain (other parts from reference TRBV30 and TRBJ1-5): SQTIHQWPATLVQPVGSPLSLECTVEGTSNPNLYWYRQAAGRGLQLLFYSVGIGQISSEVPQNLSASRPQDRQFILSSKKLLLSDSGFYLCAWSGGLGNQPQHFGDGTRLSIL.

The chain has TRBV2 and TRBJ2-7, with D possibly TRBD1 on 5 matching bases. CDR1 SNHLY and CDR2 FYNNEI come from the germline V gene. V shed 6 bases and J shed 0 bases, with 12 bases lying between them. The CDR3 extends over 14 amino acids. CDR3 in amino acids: CASRPRVPSYEQYF. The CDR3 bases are TGTGCCAGCAGGCCCAGGGTCCCCTCCTACGAGCAGTACTTC.

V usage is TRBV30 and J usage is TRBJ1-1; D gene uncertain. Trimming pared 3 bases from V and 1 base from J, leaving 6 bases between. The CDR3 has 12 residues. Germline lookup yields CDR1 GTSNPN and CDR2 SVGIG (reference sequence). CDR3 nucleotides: TGTGCCTGGAGCCCTACGAACACTGAAGCTTTCTTT. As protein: CAWSPTNTEAFF.

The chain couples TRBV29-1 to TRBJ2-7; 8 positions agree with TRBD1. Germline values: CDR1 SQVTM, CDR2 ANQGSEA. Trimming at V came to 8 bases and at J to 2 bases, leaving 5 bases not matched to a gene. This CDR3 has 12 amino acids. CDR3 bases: TGCAGCTACAGGACAGGGACCTACGAGCAGTACTTC. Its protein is CSYRTGTYEQYF.

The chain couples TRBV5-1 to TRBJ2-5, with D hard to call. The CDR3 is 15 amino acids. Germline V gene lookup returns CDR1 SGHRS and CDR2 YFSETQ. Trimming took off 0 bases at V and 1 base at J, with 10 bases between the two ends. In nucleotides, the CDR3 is TGCGCCAGCAGCTTGGCCCCGAGCGCCCAAGAGACCCAGTACTTC. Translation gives CASSLAPSAQETQYF.

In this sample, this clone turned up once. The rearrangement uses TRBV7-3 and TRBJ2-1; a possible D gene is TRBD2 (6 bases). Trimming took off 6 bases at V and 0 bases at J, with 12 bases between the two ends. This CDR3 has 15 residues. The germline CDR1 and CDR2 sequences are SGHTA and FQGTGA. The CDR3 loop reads CASSNLASSYNEQFF. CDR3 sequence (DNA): TGTGCCAGCAGTAACCTAGCGAGCTCCTACAATGAGCAGTTCTTC.

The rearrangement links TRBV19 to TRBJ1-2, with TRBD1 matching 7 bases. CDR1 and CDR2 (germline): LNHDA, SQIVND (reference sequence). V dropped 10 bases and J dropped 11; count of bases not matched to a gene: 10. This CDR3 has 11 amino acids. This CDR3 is CATRDSSLYTF. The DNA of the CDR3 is TGTGCCACTCGGGACAGTTCACTTTACACCTTC.

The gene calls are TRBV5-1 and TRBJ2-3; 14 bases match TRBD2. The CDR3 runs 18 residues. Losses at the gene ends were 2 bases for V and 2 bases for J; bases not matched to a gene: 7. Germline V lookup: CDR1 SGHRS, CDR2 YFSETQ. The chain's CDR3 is CASSLPGLAGEFTDTQYF. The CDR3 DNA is TGCGCCAGCAGCTTACCGGGACTAGCGGGGGAATTCACAGATACGCAGTATTTT.

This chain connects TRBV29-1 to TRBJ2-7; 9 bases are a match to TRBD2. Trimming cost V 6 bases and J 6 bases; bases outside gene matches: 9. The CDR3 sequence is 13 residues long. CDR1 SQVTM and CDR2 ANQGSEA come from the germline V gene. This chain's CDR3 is CSVVSGRTSEQYF. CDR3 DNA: TGCAGCGTAGTTAGCGGGAGAACCTCCGAGCAGTACTTC.

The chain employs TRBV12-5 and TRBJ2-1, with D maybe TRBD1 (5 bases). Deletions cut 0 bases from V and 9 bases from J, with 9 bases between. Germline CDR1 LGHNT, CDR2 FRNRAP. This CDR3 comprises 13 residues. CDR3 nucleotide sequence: TGTGCTAGTGGTTTGGTAGGGGTCCCTGAGCAGTTCTTC. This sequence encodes CASGLVGVPEQFF.

The CDR3 is CASSFTGAGDTQYF. The CDR3 DNA sequence: TGTGCCAGCAGCTTTACAGGGGCAGGAGATACGCAGTATTTT. The V call is TRBV7-3, the J call TRBJ2-3; the match to TRBD1 covers 7 bases. V was clipped by 3 bases and J by 5 bases; unmatched bases: 5. Germline V gene sequence: CDR1 SGHTA, CDR2 FQGTGA. The CDR3 is made up of 14 amino acids.

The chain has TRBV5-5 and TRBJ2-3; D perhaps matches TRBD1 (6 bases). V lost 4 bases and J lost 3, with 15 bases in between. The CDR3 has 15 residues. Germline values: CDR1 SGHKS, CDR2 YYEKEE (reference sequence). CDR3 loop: CASSPDRFGTDTQYF. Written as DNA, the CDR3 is TGTGCCAGCAGCCCCGACAGGTTTGGAACAGATACGCAGTATTTT.